One and the same sample provided the 24 T cell receptor beta chains below, sequenced in a study of a mutant IDH1 vaccine in newly diagnosed glioma. The time point was: week 11, during vaccination. Doses of 300 ug of mutant IDH1 20-mer peptide were given with topical imiquimod. Assay used: immunoSEQ multiplex PCR; TCRdb lists only in-frame clones, some missing. Counted here are tens of thousands of clones, approximately 84% occurring once; the ten biggest clones make up approximately 9%. The antigens for these receptors are not known. The input for sequencing was PBMCs, taken from a glioma patient whose treatment included an IDH1 peptide vaccine. Source of these receptors: a woman between 45 and 60 years old with glioma.

V and J are TRBV7-2 and TRBJ1-1, with no clear D. Germline V gene lookup returns CDR1 SGHTA and CDR2 FQGNSA. This CDR3 has 15 residues. V was shortened by 1 base and J by 3 bases, with 12 bases between the two germline ends. In DNA form, the CDR3 reads TGTGCCAGCAGCTTAGGCCCGGGTGGGTACACTGAAGCTTTCTTT. As protein: CASSLGPGGYTEAFF.

This clone was counted once. The chain joins TRBV9 to TRBJ2-1; D might be TRBD1 (6 bases). CDR1 is SGDLS, CDR2 YYNGEE, per germline. This CDR3 contains 17 residues. The V gene lost 0 bases and the J gene lost 0 bases, with 13 bases spanning the gap. The CDR3 reads CASSVEGQSSSYNEQFF. The CDR3 bases are TGTGCCAGCAGCGTAGAAGGACAGTCAAGCTCCTACAATGAGCAGTTCTTC.

The V call is TRBV6-6, the J call TRBJ1-4, with TRBD1 as a possible D gene (5 bases). V was trimmed by 7 bases and J by 7 bases, leaving 16 bases between them. Germline CDR1 MNHNY, CDR2 SVGAGI (reference sequence). The CDR3 extends over 14 amino acids. The CDR3 nucleotides read TGTGCCAGCAACCGGGACGGGTGGGGTGAAAAACTGTTTTTT. Residues: CASNRDGWGEKLFF.

The chain recombines TRBV2 with TRBJ2-1; perhaps TRBD1 as D (5 bases). CDR1 and CDR2 (germline): SNHLY, FYNNEI. The CDR3 covers 13 residues. V lost 7 bases and J lost 8, with 15 bases in between. Here the CDR3 reads CASNYQGMDEQFF. CDR3 nucleotides: TGTGCCAGCAATTACCAGGGTATGGATGAGCAGTTCTTC.

V gene TRBV15 combines with J gene TRBJ2-1, with a tentative D call TRBD1 (6 bases). CDR3 length: 15 amino acids. The germline gives CDR1 LNHNV, CDR2 YYDKDF (reference sequence). The V end was cut by 0 bases, the J end by 5 bases, with 11 bases between. In nucleotides, the CDR3 is TGTGCCACCAGCAGAGATGTAGCAGGGGACAATGAGCAGTTCTTC. Protein: CATSRDVAGDNEQFF. Looking up the rest from reference TRBV15 and TRBJ2-1 gives the full variable domain: DAMVIQNPRYQVTQFGKPVTLSCSQTLNHNVMYWYQQKSSQAPKLLFHYYDKDFNNEADTPDNFQSRRPNTSFCFLDIRSPGLGDTAMYLCATSRDVAGDNEQFFGPGTRLTVL.

This clone was picked up a small number of times. V and J are TRBV18 and TRBJ1-1; D may be TRBD1 (5 bases). The CDR3 runs 14 residues. CDR1 is KGHSH and CDR2 is LQKENI in the germline V gene. V lost 6 bases, J lost 1 base, and 12 bases lay in between. The CDR3 is CASSTRAENTEAFF. The DNA for the CDR3 is TGTGCCAGCTCGACCAGGGCTGAGAACACTGAAGCTTTCTTT.

The V call is TRBV12-5, the J call TRBJ2-3; 11 positions match TRBD2. Losses at the gene ends were 0 bases for V and 0 bases for J; bases not matched to a gene: 5. Germline V gene sequence: CDR1 LGHNT, CDR2 FRNRAP. This CDR3 has 18 residues. CDR3 sequence (DNA): TGTGCTAGTGGTTTGGTACTAGCGGGGGTAACTAGCACAGATACGCAGTATTTT. Translated: CASGLVLAGVTSTDTQYF.

V and J are TRBV7-9 and TRBJ1-1; D perhaps matches TRBD1 (5 bases). From germline, CDR1 is SEHNR and CDR2 FQNEAQ (reference sequence). There are 12 residues in the CDR3. V was clipped by 7 bases and J by 5 bases, with 11 bases between them. DNA of the CDR3: TGTGCCAGCATAATCAGGGTAACTGAAGCTTTCTTT. This encodes CASIIRVTEAFF.

The rearrangement links TRBV19 to TRBJ1-5; D ambiguous. This CDR3 is built from 13 residues. Trimming shortened V by 3 bases and J by 1 base, and 4 bases separated the two germline ends. Germline V gene lookup returns CDR1 LNHDA and CDR2 SQIVND (reference sequence). Written as DNA, the CDR3 is TGTGCCAGTAGTATGAAGAGCAATCAGCCCCAGCATTTT. It specifies CASSMKSNQPQHF.

This clone was detected a few times. The rearrangement uses TRBV7-9 and TRBJ2-3, with a tentative D call TRBD1 (6 bases). Germline CDR1 reads SEHNR; CDR2 reads FQNEAQ (reference sequence). The CDR3 is 12 residues long. Between the trimmed V and J ends, which lost 8 bases and 3 bases, there was a span of 9 bases. This chain's CDR3 is CASSQGTDTQYF. CDR3 coding DNA: TGTGCCAGCTCCCAGGGGACAGATACGCAGTATTTT.

This clone was seen a single time. V is TRBV9 and J is TRBJ2-2; 9 bases map to TRBD1. Germline V CDR1 and CDR2: SGDLS, YYNGEE. This CDR3 contains 15 residues. V shed 3 bases, J shed 6 bases, and the junction held 6 bases outside the gene matches. The CDR3 nucleotides read TGTGCCAGCAGCGGACGACAGGGGGTAGCCGGGGAGCTGTTTTTT. Its protein product is CASSGRQGVAGELFF. The entire variable domain, with the rest obtained from reference TRBV9 and TRBJ2-2, is as follows: DSGVTQTPKHLITATGQRVTLRCSPRSGDLSVYWYQQSLDQGLQFLIQYYNGEERAKGNILERFSAQQFPDLHSELNLSSLELGDSALYFCASSGRQGVAGELFFGEGSRLTVL.

V is TRBV7-2 and J is TRBJ1-1; no firm D call. With 5 bases removed from V and 1 base from J, the gap between germline ends came to 11 bases. This CDR3 region has 14 residues. Germline V gene data show CDR1 as SGHTA and CDR2 as FQGNSA. The CDR3 sequence: CASSPGAGNTEAFF. In nucleotides, the CDR3 is TGTGCCAGCAGCCCCGGAGCAGGGAACACTGAAGCTTTCTTT.

The chain carries TRBV6-5 and TRBJ1-1; no reliable D call. Germline values: CDR1 MNHEY, CDR2 SVGAGI. V lost 2 bases and J lost 1, with 8 bases in between. The CDR3 length is 14 residues. CDR3 bases: TGTGCCAGCAGTTACGAGCGAGAGAACACTGAAGCTTTCTTT. Protein sequence: CASSYERENTEAFF.

As DNA, the CDR3 is TGTGCCAGCAGCTTACTTGAATGGGGGAGCCGAAACACCATATATTTT. Translating it yields CASSLLEWGSRNTIYF. The V and J genes are TRBV7-9 and TRBJ1-3; possible D gene TRBD1, 5 bases. This CDR3 comprises 16 residues. Trimming left V 2 bases short and J 5 bases short, with 16 bases between. CDR1 and CDR2 (germline): SEHNR, FQNEAQ (reference sequence). The whole variable domain, remainder taken from reference TRBV7-9 and TRBJ1-3, is DTGVSQNPRHKITKRGQNVTFRCDPISEHNRLYWYRQTLGQGPEFLTYFQNEAQLEKSRLLSDRFSAERPKGSFSTLEIQRTEQGDSAMYLCASSLLEWGSRNTIYFGEGSWLTVV.

This sequence joins TRBV12-5 and TRBJ2-1, with D perhaps TRBD2 (5 bases). The germline V and J ends were trimmed by 0 bases and 7 bases, with 7 bases remaining between them. Germline CDR1 LGHNT, CDR2 FRNRAP. This CDR3 region has 13 residues. The CDR3 region has the DNA TGTGCTAGTGGTTTGGTACGAGGGAATGAGCAGTTCTTC. Translating gives CASGLVRGNEQFF.

This clone was picked up one time. The chain joins TRBV6-5 to TRBJ1-1, with 11 bases lining up with TRBD1. The length of the CDR3 is 15 residues. V was clipped by 2 bases and J by 5 bases; unmatched bases: 4. Germline CDR1 and CDR2: MNHEY and SVGAGI. The DNA for the CDR3 is TGTGCCAGCAGTTACCGGGGACAGGGGGTGACTGAAGCTTTCTTT. Protein product: CASSYRGQGVTEAFF.

The chain couples TRBV30 to TRBJ1-5; D ambiguous. Trimming cost V 2 bases and J 0 bases, with 8 bases left between them. This CDR3 comprises 14 residues. CDR1 is GTSNPN and CDR2 is SVGIG in the germline V gene (reference sequence). Here the CDR3 DNA reads TGTGCCTGGAGTTCAGGTAATAGCAATCAGCCCCAGCATTTT. Amino acids: CAWSSGNSNQPQHF.

V usage is TRBV25-1 and J usage is TRBJ1-2; D is unclear. Trimming removed 1 base at V and 7 bases at J, with 4 bases between. The CDR3 runs to 11 residues. Germline CDR1 MGHDK, CDR2 SYGVNS. The chain's CDR3 is CASSEFGGYTF. As DNA, the CDR3 is TGTGCCAGCAGTGAATTCGGTGGCTACACCTTC.

The rearrangement links TRBV5-1 to TRBJ2-1, with D perhaps matching TRBD1 or TRBD2 (5 bases each). The CDR3 has 15 residues. Germline loops: CDR1 SGHRS, CDR2 YFSETQ. Trimming stripped 4 bases from V and 4 bases from J, with 15 bases between. CDR3 DNA: TGCGCCAGCAGCCCGGTCGGGGCGGATTACAATGAGCAGTTCTTC. It is translated as CASSPVGADYNEQFF.

This rearrangement joins TRBV28 to TRBJ1-2; D is ambiguous. Germline V CDR1 and CDR2: MDHEN, SYDVKM. The CDR3 sequence is 11 residues long. The V gene lost 5 bases and the J gene lost 0 bases, with 1 base spanning the gap. The CDR3 spells CASSPNYGYTF. Here the CDR3 DNA reads TGTGCCAGCAGTCCTAACTATGGCTACACCTTC.

The J gene is TRBJ1-5, the V gene TRBV7-2; 8 nucleotides match TRBD1. Germline assignment: CDR1 SGHTA and CDR2 FQGNSA. With V trimmed by 2 bases and J by 4 bases, 4 bases remained unmatched. The CDR3 extends over 15 amino acids. CDR3 nucleotides: TGTGCCAGCAGCTTATCAGGGGGCGCAAATCAGCCCCAGCATTTT. Translated: CASSLSGGANQPQHF.

The J gene is TRBJ1-1, the V gene TRBV2; TRBD1 might be the D (5 bases). The germline V gene has CDR1 SNHLY and CDR2 FYNNEI. This CDR3 is 15 amino acids long. The V end was cut by 6 bases, the J end by 2 bases, with 16 bases between. The CDR3 nucleotides read TGTGCCAGCAGGGGACGACAGTCGCGTAACACTGAAGCTTTCTTT. This translates into CASRGRQSRNTEAFF.

This clone was seen a few times. This chain joins TRBV11-2 and TRBJ1-1, with TRBD1 matching 7 bases. V was clipped by 3 bases and J by 3 bases; unmatched bases: 4. CDR1 SGHAT and CDR2 FQNNGV come from the germline V gene. The CDR3 covers 14 residues. CDR3 residues: CASSFIDRDTEAFF. CDR3 coding DNA: TGTGCCAGCAGCTTCATAGACAGGGACACTGAAGCTTTCTTT.

The DNA for the CDR3 is TGTGCCAGCAGCGTAGCGGCGGCCGCAACTAATGAAAAACTGTTTTTT. Protein: CASSVAAAATNEKLFF. The chain joins TRBV9 to TRBJ1-4; D call uncertain. V dropped 0 bases and J dropped 0 bases, with 9 bases sitting between them. The germline gives CDR1 SGDLS, CDR2 YYNGEE. This CDR3 region has 16 residues.